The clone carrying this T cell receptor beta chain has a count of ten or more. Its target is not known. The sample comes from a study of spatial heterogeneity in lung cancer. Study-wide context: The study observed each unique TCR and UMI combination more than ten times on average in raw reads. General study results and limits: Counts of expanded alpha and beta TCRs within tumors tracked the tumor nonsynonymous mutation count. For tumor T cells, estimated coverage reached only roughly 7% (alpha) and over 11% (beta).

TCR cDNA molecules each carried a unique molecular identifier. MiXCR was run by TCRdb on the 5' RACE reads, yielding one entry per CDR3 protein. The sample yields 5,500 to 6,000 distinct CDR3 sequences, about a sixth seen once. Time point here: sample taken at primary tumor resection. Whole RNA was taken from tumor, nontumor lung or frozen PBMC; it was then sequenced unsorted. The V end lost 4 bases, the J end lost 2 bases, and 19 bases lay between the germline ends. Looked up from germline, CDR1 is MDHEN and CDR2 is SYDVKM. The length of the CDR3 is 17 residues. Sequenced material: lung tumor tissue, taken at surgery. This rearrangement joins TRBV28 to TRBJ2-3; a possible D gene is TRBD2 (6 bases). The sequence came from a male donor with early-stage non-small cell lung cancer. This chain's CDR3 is CASSSAGGAGPTDTQYF. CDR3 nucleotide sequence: TGTGCCAGCAGTTCCGCAGGCGGGGCGGGGCCCACAGATACGCAGTATTTT.